This T cell receptor beta chain derives from a study of T-cell memory formation after mild COVID-19. In the study overall: For the most part, TCR clusters were specific to one donor.

Concerning this clonotype: Its antigen is as yet unknown.

Germline V gene lookup returns CDR1 SNHLY and CDR2 FYNNEI. V was shortened by 4 bases and J by 8 bases, with 9 bases between the two germline ends. The CDR3 runs to 13 residues. Researchers used 5'RACE with constant-segment primers to make TCR alpha and TCR beta cDNA libraries that carry sample barcodes and UMIs. Each CDR3 protein gets one entry after TCRdb re-called the 5' RACE reads with MiXCR. In the table there are over 150,000 distinct CDR3 sequences, 15% to 20% of which are singletons. Study-level findings and limits: A second wave expanding day 15 to 37 was CD4+-biased; contracting clones were balanced. Contracting CD4+ clones were located mainly in CM and EM, and CD8+ clones in EMRA.

Input material: PBMCs or a T cell subset sorted from them (not recorded which). The chain links TRBV2 to TRBJ1-6; D unclear. This TCR was recovered from a man between 18 and 35 years old who had mild COVID-19 (a few samples of this study predate the infection). Cell type and time point are not known. The CDR3 sequence is CASSAEGDSPLHF. The CDR3 bases are TGTGCCAGCAGTGCGGAAGGCGATTCACCCCTCCACTTT.